The sequence of this T cell receptor (beta chain) was determined in a study of blood T cells in healthy people across ages. Study findings and constraints: Underestimates were what the diversity estimates from one million T cells were considered to be.

A word on this clonotype: What it binds is not known.

Alongside a J-beta primer mix, a sample-barcoded 5' primer served in a second PCR lasting about 7 to 11 cycles. Each cDNA molecule carried a tag from a template-switch adaptor that contained 12 random nucleotides. TCRdb reprocessed the 5' RACE reads via MiXCR and lists one record per CDR3 protein. Of around 1.7 million distinct CDR3 sequences in the sample, over 25% were seen once. About 9.6 milliliters of peripheral blood were drawn from each donor into EDTA-treated tubes. From germline, CDR1 is SGHAT and CDR2 FQNNGV. V lost 3 bases, J lost 2 bases, and 11 bases lay in between. The CDR3 covers 15 residues.

The rearrangement uses TRBV11-2 and TRBJ2-1; no clear D gene. The clonotype comes from a woman aged 25 to 39 in good health. The sequencing input was blood. This CDR3 is CASSFHLGTYNEQFF. As DNA, the CDR3 is TGTGCCAGCAGCTTCCATCTAGGGACCTACAATGAGCAGTTCTTC.